This paragraph reports one T cell receptor (beta chain). Its antigen is not identified. This entry belongs to a study of shared clonotypes between healthy human individuals. Study overall: Donors consisted of a couple of women and a few men between 18 and 49. Used for every donor were three CD4 naive, three CD4 memory, two CD8 naive and one CD8 memory plate.

The assay was immunoSEQ multiplex PCR, and TCRdb's table has in-frame clones only and misses some. The sample has approximately 2,300,000 clones; just under 95% are singletons. The CDR3 spans 14 residues. Per the germline V gene, CDR1 is LNHDA and CDR2 is SQIVND (reference sequence). The V and J ends lost 7 bases and 3 bases respectively, with 16 bases between them. Overall study results and limits: Across a handful of donors, naive CD4 shared roughly 5.1%, naive CD8 more than 3%, memory CD4 roughly 2.1%, memory CD8 0.4%.

This rearrangement joins TRBV19 to TRBJ2-7, with a possible D match to TRBD1 (5 bases). Sequenced: naive CD4+ T cells from PBMCs. As for subset: CD45RA+ positively selected. The sequence was obtained from a young man in good health. Some clones in this sample may be carry-over from other donors' samples. CDR3 sequence reads: CASTQDRWGYEQYF. DNA for the CDR3: TGTGCCAGTACACAGGACCGGTGGGGCTACGAGCAGTACTTC.